Listed below are T cell receptor beta chains from one sample, sequenced in a study of cytomegalovirus exposure and HLA in healthy donors. The data were produced by immunoSEQ multiplex PCR, yet TCRdb's version contains in-frame clones alone and is incomplete. The sample consists of 43,000 or so clones, around 64% of them appearing once. Input material: PBMCs. All receptors come from a human donor in good health. Both conserved end residues are part of each CDR3. The D gene is left open where the match is weak. Part of the rows lack a size; the others show once, few, many or a class for expanded clones.

D gene	clone size	V gene	J gene	CDR3 DNA	CDR3 protein
-	-	TRBV7-9	TRBJ2-3	TGTGCCAGCAGTAAAACTAGGGTAAGAGATACGCAGTATTTT	CASSKTRVRDTQYF
-	-	TRBV6-4	TRBJ2-2	TGTGCCAGCAGTTCAAATCCCGGGGAGCTGTTTTTT	CASSSNPGELFF
-	-	TRBV28	TRBJ1-6	TGTGCCAGCAGCCCGGACAGCTCCTATAATTCACCCCTCCACTTT	CASSPDSSYNSPLHF
-	once	TRBV27	TRBJ1-1	TGTGCCAGCAGTTTAGGTAGGGGTAACACTGAAGCTTTCTTT	CASSLGRGNTEAFF
TRBD2	-	TRBV12-5	TRBJ2-3	TGTGCTAGTGGTTTTACTATAGCGGGGGGGCGTGATACGCAGTATTTT	CASGFTIAGGRDTQYF
TRBD1	-	TRBV19	TRBJ2-2	TGTGCCAGTAGTAGGACAGGGGTCGGGGAGCTGTTTTTT	CASSRTGVGELFF
-	-	TRBV6-5	TRBJ1-2	TGTGCCAGCAGTTATGTCGGGAGCTATGGCTACACCTTC	CASSYVGSYGYTF
TRBD1	few	TRBV10-3	TRBJ1-2	TGTGCCATCAGTGAGACCGATGGACAGGGACTCAGATATGGCTACACCTTC	CAISETDGQGLRYGYTF
-	-	TRBV19	TRBJ1-5	TGTGCCAGTAGTATAAGCAGGGTGAATCAGCCCCAGCATTTT	CASSISRVNQPQHF
-	-	TRBV10-2	TRBJ1-2	TGCGCCAGCAGTGAGCCACGGACAGTGGATGGCTACACCTTC	CASSEPRTVDGYTF
-	-	TRBV11-2	TRBJ2-1	TGTGCCAGCAGCCTTGCATTAGGGGGAGAGAATGAGCAGTTCTTC	CASSLALGGENEQFF
TRBD1	-	TRBV10-3	TRBJ1-5	TGTGCCATCAGCCGACAGGGTAGCAATCAGCCCCAGCATTTT	CAISRQGSNQPQHF
-	-	TRBV6-5	TRBJ1-1	TGTGCCAGCAGTTCCCCCCGGACAACCCACTTT	CASSSPRTTHF
TRBD2	few	TRBV30	TRBJ2-2	TGTGCCTGGTTAAAATGGACTAGCGGGGGGAGCACCGGGGAGCTGTTTTTT	CAWLKWTSGGSTGELFF
-	-	TRBV6-6	TRBJ2-1	TGTGCCAGCAGTTTGGGCTTCTCGGCCGGGGGTGAGCAGTTCTTC	CASSLGFSAGGEQFF
TRBD2	-	TRBV5-1	TRBJ2-7	TGCGCCACCAAGCCCGGGGGGACGGTGTCCTACGAGCAGTACTTC	CATKPGGTVSYEQYF
TRBD1	few	TRBV30	TRBJ2-1	TGTGCCTGGAGTGAACAGGGGGCGGTCAACAGGGAGCAGTTCTTC	CAWSEQGAVNREQFF
-	-	TRBV30	TRBJ1-4	TGTGCCTGGAGTCCGGACACTTATGAAAAACTGTTTTTT	CAWSPDTYEKLFF
-	-	TRBV5-1	TRBJ2-7	TGCGCCAGCAGCTTTATTGGGGGGAGCTACGAGCAGTACTTC	CASSFIGGSYEQYF
TRBD1	-	TRBV7-2	TRBJ2-7	TGTGCCAGCAGTCGGATCCCAGGGGGCATCTACGAGCAGTACTTC	CASSRIPGGIYEQYF
-	-	TRBV5-1	TRBJ1-1	TGCGCCAGCAGCTTGGGACAGAAAAACACTGAAGCTTTCTTT	CASSLGQKNTEAFF
-	-	TRBV7-2	TRBJ1-6	TGTGCCAGCAGCCCGCACCAAGGGGGAAATAATTCACCCCTCCACTTT	CASSPHQGGNNSPLHF
-	-	TRBV5-4	TRBJ1-6	TGTGCCAGCAGCTTGGGGGCGGGGGGCCAACATTCACCCCTCCACTTT	CASSLGAGGQHSPLHF
-	-	TRBV5-1	TRBJ1-4	TGCGCCAGCAGCTTACAGGGATCAGGTGAAAAACTGTTTTTT	CASSLQGSGEKLFF
-	-	TRBV9	TRBJ1-3	TGTGCCAGCAGCCTAGACAGCCCTGGAAACACCATATATTTT	CASSLDSPGNTIYF
-	-	TRBV2	TRBJ2-1	TGTGCCAGCAGAACCACAGGGTCGGAGCAGTTCTTC	CASRTTGSEQFF
TRBD1	-	TRBV28	TRBJ2-1	TGTGCCAGCCGGGGAACTCGGGCAGGGGGCTACAATGAGCAGTTCTTC	CASRGTRAGGYNEQFF
-	-	TRBV2	TRBJ1-4	TGTGCCAGCAGTGCCCAGCAAGGTGCGGTTAATGAAAAACTGTTTTTT	CASSAQQGAVNEKLFF
-	-	TRBV7-9	TRBJ1-6	TGTGCCAGCAGCTTAGTATCAGACTATTCACCCCTCCACTTT	CASSLVSDYSPLHF
-	few	TRBV5-6	TRBJ1-4	TGTGCCAGCAGCTTGGGGGGGCACGGTGAAAAACTGTTTTTT	CASSLGGHGEKLFF
-	-	TRBV4-1	TRBJ1-5	TGCGCCAGCAGCCAAGAATACGGCGGGGTTGGTCCCCAGCATTTT	CASSQEYGGVGPQHF
-	-	TRBV9	TRBJ2-5	TGTGCCAGCAGCCCCCTTGGGCGACAGACCCAGTACTTC	CASSPLGRQTQYF
-	-	TRBV29-1	TRBJ2-5	TGCAGCGTTTCTGAGGGAGGAGAGACCCAGTACTTC	CSVSEGGETQYF
-	-	TRBV7-2	TRBJ1-3	TGTGCCAGCTTGGGAGGGCAGGTTGGAAACACCATATATTTT	CASLGGQVGNTIYF
-	-	TRBV4-1	TRBJ2-7	TGCGCCAGCAGCCAAGGGGGCCGGGTGGGAACCTACGAGCAGTACTTC	CASSQGGRVGTYEQYF
TRBD1	-	TRBV6-5	TRBJ2-5	TGTGCCAGCAGTTATTCGACAGGGTTTGGGGAGACCCAGTACTTC	CASSYSTGFGETQYF
TRBD1	few	TRBV7-8	TRBJ2-6	TGTGCCAGCAGCTTAGGTCGGACAGGGCCCACTGGGGCCAACGTCCTGACTTTC	CASSLGRTGPTGANVLTF
TRBD1	-	TRBV5-6	TRBJ1-2	TGTGCCAGCAGCTCCGCGGACAGGGCCTATGGCTACACCTTC	CASSSADRAYGYTF
TRBD2	-	TRBV28	TRBJ2-7	TGTGCCAGCAGGGGGGAGGGGCCCTCCTACGAGCAGTACTTC	CASRGEGPSYEQYF
-	once	TRBV5-1	TRBJ1-1	TGCGCCAGCAGCTTGGCGGGACAAACCTCTGAAGCTTTCTTT	CASSLAGQTSEAFF